What follows describes a single TCR beta chain. This sample was taken from a study of blood T cell repertoires in COVID-19. Overall study: The analysed material was cDNA or gDNA that came from T cells, B-cell-depleted T cells, or PBMCs.

This table comes from immunoSEQ multiplex PCR, and its TCRdb copy is limited to in-frame clones, with some not included. The sample lists approximately 240,000 clones; nearly 85% were seen once. The germline V gene has CDR1 MDHEN and CDR2 SYDVKM. This CDR3 has 15 amino acids. V shed 6 bases and J 9 bases; nucleotides not matched to a gene: 13. The chain uses TRBV28 and TRBJ2-7; TRBD2 matches 11 bases. This sequence was found in a human donor in a cohort sampled during active COVID-19. The sequenced sample consisted of peripheral blood. The DNA for the CDR3 is TGTGCCAGCAGAGCAGGACTAGCGGGCGCCCACCGGCAGTACTTC. Translated: CASRAGLAGAHRQYF.